The T cell receptor (beta chain) described here comes from a study of technical replicates of blood from a few donors. Assay: immunoSEQ multiplex PCR; the TCRdb copy retains only in-frame clones and omits some. This sample has 35,000 to 50,000 clones, with around 96% found just once. This clonotype was sampled from a human donor in good health. Material for sequencing was T cells isolated from PBMCs.

This CDR3 is CASSSGRYGYTF. In nucleotides, the CDR3 is TGTGCCAGCAGCTCTGGGCGCTATGGCTACACCTTC. The gene calls are TRBV11-2 and TRBJ1-2; D remains ambiguous. Per germline, CDR1 SGHAT and CDR2 FQNNGV. V was shortened by 4 bases and J by 4 bases, with 7 bases between the two germline ends. The CDR3 totals 12 residues.